This T cell receptor (beta chain) was sequenced in a study of T cell repertoires in cytomegalovirus infection. About the research overall: CMV epitopes, recently identified HLA-C-restricted and well-studied HLA-B-restricted, were used. It was the public TCR beta signatures that indicated both CMV infection and matching HLA type. Points from the study as a whole: Within the response measured ex vivo, HLA-C-restricted CMV-specific TCR beta clonotypes were dominant. Public TCR beta family frequency separated CMV-and-HLA carriers, including in an independent cohort.

V trimming: 0 bases; J trimming: 7 bases; junction bases outside the gene matches: 5. The CDR3 contains 14 residues. From germline, CDR1 is MNHNY and CDR2 SVGAGI (reference sequence). TCRdb processed the reads anew with MiXCR; each CDR3 protein has one entry. Of 51,000 or so distinct CDR3 sequences detected, 15% to 20% appear once; the ten largest clones hold 80%. Comment on this clonotype: The antigen remains undetermined.

The clonotype was recovered from a human donor in good health (CMV status not recorded). Some clones in this sample may be carry-over from other donors' samples. The chain couples TRBV6-6 to TRBJ1-2; 7 bases are a match to TRBD1. The specimen comprised CD8+ T cells from cultured PBMCs, sampled from culture after CMV antigen stimulation. Here the CDR3 reads CASSYSLGQAGYTF. DNA of the CDR3: TGTGCCAGCAGTTACTCCCTAGGACAGGCTGGCTACACCTTC.